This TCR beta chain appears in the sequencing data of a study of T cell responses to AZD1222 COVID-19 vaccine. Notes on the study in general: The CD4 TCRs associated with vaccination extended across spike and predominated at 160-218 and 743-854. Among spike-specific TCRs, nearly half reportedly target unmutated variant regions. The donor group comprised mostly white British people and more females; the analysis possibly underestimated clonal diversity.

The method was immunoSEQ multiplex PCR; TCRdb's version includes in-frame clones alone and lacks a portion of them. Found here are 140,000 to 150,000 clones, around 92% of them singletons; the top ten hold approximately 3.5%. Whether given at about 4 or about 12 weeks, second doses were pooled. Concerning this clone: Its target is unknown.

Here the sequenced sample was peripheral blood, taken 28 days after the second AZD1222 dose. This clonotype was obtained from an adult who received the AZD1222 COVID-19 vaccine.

CDR3 amino acids: CASSSGTGRSEAFF. The CDR3 region has the DNA TGTGCCAGCAGCTCCGGGACAGGGAGGTCTGAAGCTTTCTTT. V usage is TRBV7-9 and J usage is TRBJ1-1; 9 bases align to TRBD1. Germline V gene lookup returns CDR1 SEHNR and CDR2 FQNEAQ (reference sequence). CDR3 length: 14 amino acids. V trimming: 4 bases; J trimming: 6 bases; junction bases outside the gene matches: 6.